These T cell receptor beta chains were read from a single sample in a study of T cell responses to AZD1222 COVID-19 vaccine. Measured with immunoSEQ multiplex PCR; TCRdb has only the in-frame clones, and not every one. The sample includes over 100,000 clones, about nine tenths of them seen just once. The specimen was peripheral blood, collected on day 0 of AZD1222 vaccination. The source of these receptors is an adult in good health. Each CDR3 is given with its conserved first and last residue. A D gene is named only where the DNA matches it firmly. Where a row states a size, it is once, few, many or the class of an expanded clone; other rows omit it.

J: TRBJ1-2; D: -; V: TRBV6-2/TRBV6-3; size: -; CDR3: CASSDGSYYGYTF; DNA: TGTGCCAGCAGCGACGGGAGTTACTATGGCTACACCTTC
J: TRBJ1-2; D: -; V: TRBV5-8; size: -; CDR3: CAAEKTHYGYTF; DNA: TGTGCCGCCGAGAAAACGCACTATGGCTACACCTTC
J: TRBJ2-7; D: -; V: TRBV20-1; size: once; CDR3: CSASRYEQYF; DNA: TGCAGTGCTAGCAGGTACGAGCAGTACTTC
J: TRBJ1-1; D: -; V: TRBV29-1; size: few; CDR3: CSVGQEGTEAFF; DNA: TGCAGCGTTGGACAGGAGGGGACTGAAGCTTTCTTT
J: TRBJ1-2; D: -; V: TRBV9; size: -; CDR3: CASSVNGGNYGYTF; DNA: TGTGCCAGCAGCGTGAATGGAGGGAACTATGGCTACACCTTC
J: TRBJ1-2; D: TRBD1; V: TRBV6-5; size: -; CDR3: CASSQDRVGYTF; DNA: TGTGCCAGCAGCCAGGACAGGGTCGGCTACACCTTC
J: TRBJ2-6; D: -; V: TRBV7-2; size: -; CDR3: CASSLPSSPDSGANVLTF; DNA: TGTGCCAGCAGCTTACCAAGTTCCCCAGACTCTGGGGCCAACGTCCTGACTTTC
J: TRBJ2-1; D: -; V: TRBV18; size: -; CDR3: CASSSPAVEQFF; DNA: TGTGCCAGCTCATCCCCAGCTGTTGAGCAGTTCTTC
J: TRBJ1-2; D: -; V: TRBV6-2/TRBV6-3; size: -; CDR3: CASSSPLYGYTF; DNA: TGTGCCAGCAGTAGTCCCCTCTATGGCTACACCTTC
J: TRBJ2-3; D: TRBD2; V: TRBV7-9; size: -; CDR3: CASSSGEGEQYF; DNA: TGTGCCAGCAGCTCGGGGGAGGGTGAGCAGTATTTT
J: TRBJ1-4; D: -; V: TRBV5-4; size: -; CDR3: CASSLRTYGAGEKLFF; DNA: TGTGCCAGCAGCTTGCGGACATATGGGGCGGGAGAAAAACTGTTTTTT
J: TRBJ2-7; D: -; V: TRBV29-1; size: -; CDR3: CSVARGYEQYF; DNA: TGCAGCGTTGCAAGGGGCTACGAGCAGTACTTC
J: TRBJ2-3; D: TRBD2; V: TRBV6-5; size: -; CDR3: CASRASGSSTDTQYF; DNA: TGTGCCAGCAGAGCTAGCGGTTCTAGCACAGATACGCAGTATTTT
J: TRBJ2-1; D: -; V: TRBV18; size: -; CDR3: CASSLSRVREQFF; DNA: TGTGCCAGCTCACTTTCGAGGGTGAGGGAGCAGTTCTTC
J: TRBJ1-5; D: TRBD1; V: TRBV25-1; size: -; CDR3: CASSDQGGSNQPQHF; DNA: TGTGCCAGCAGTGATCAGGGGGGTAGCAATCAGCCCCAGCATTTT
J: TRBJ2-5; D: TRBD2; V: TRBV6-2/TRBV6-3; size: -; CDR3: CASSSTLAGGRKTQYF; DNA: TGTGCCAGCAGTTCCACACTAGCGGGGGGCCGAAAGACCCAGTACTTC
J: TRBJ1-2; D: -; V: TRBV29-1; size: -; CDR3: CSVVRQTNYGYTF; DNA: TGCAGCGTTGTAAGGCAGACTAACTATGGCTACACCTTC
J: TRBJ1-6; D: TRBD1; V: TRBV9; size: -; CDR3: CASRDDRGPSPLHF; DNA: TGTGCCAGCAGGGACGACAGGGGGCCTTCACCCCTCCACTTT
J: TRBJ2-7; D: -; V: TRBV12-3/TRBV12-4; size: few; CDR3: CASSTQLEQYF; DNA: TGTGCCAGCAGTACCCAGCTCGAGCAGTACTTC
J: TRBJ1-6; D: -; V: TRBV9; size: -; CDR3: CASSAGQSYNSPLHF; DNA: TGTGCCAGCAGCGCCGGACAGTCCTATAATTCACCCCTCCACTTT
J: TRBJ2-7; D: TRBD1; V: TRBV29-1; size: -; CDR3: CSVERGQGYEQYF; DNA: TGCAGCGTTGAACGGGGACAGGGTTACGAGCAGTACTTC
J: TRBJ2-2; D: TRBD1; V: TRBV2; size: -; CDR3: CASNTGTGYTGELFF; DNA: TGTGCCAGCAACACCGGGACAGGGTACACCGGGGAGCTGTTTTTT
J: TRBJ2-3; D: -; V: TRBV13; size: -; CDR3: CASSPSKSTDTQYF; DNA: TGTGCCAGCAGCCCATCCAAAAGTACAGATACGCAGTATTTT
J: TRBJ1-4; D: -; V: TRBV18; size: -; CDR3: CASSPLGDKGEKLFF; DNA: TGTGCCAGCTCACCTCTCGGGGACAAGGGAGAAAAACTGTTTTTT
J: TRBJ2-1; D: -; V: TRBV24-1; size: -; CDR3: CATSDSSGTREQFF; DNA: TGTGCCACCAGTGATTCATCCGGGACGAGGGAGCAGTTCTTC
J: TRBJ2-7; D: TRBD1; V: TRBV29-1; size: once; CDR3: CSVGVGSTGGYEQYF; DNA: TGCAGCGTTGGGGTAGGGTCGACAGGGGGGTACGAGCAGTACTTC
J: TRBJ2-7; D: -; V: TRBV29-1; size: -; CDR3: CSVTGTSSYEQYF; DNA: TGCAGCGTTACAGGGACGAGCTCCTACGAGCAGTACTTC
J: TRBJ1-2; D: -; V: TRBV5-4; size: -; CDR3: CASSDTGLYGYTF; DNA: TGTGCCAGCAGCGACACAGGGTTATATGGCTACACCTTC
J: TRBJ2-1; D: TRBD2; V: TRBV29-1; size: -; CDR3: CSVGTSGSKYNEQFF; DNA: TGCAGCGTGGGGACTAGCGGGAGCAAGTACAATGAGCAGTTCTTC
J: TRBJ2-1; D: TRBD1; V: TRBV5-4; size: -; CDR3: CASSLRQGRTNEQFF; DNA: TGTGCCAGCAGCTTGCGACAGGGGAGGACCAATGAGCAGTTCTTC
J: TRBJ2-6; D: -; V: TRBV9; size: medium-sized; CDR3: CASSPSYRAGANVLTF; DNA: TGTGCCAGCAGCCCCTCTTACAGGGCTGGGGCCAACGTCCTGACTTTC
J: TRBJ2-5; D: TRBD2; V: TRBV29-1; size: -; CDR3: CSVEGRAGRETQYF; DNA: TGCAGCGTTGAAGGCAGGGCCGGGAGGGAGACCCAGTACTTC
J: TRBJ1-2; D: TRBD1; V: TRBV5-1; size: -; CDR3: CASSALEGAAGYTF; DNA: TGCGCCAGCAGCGCCCTGGAGGGGGCGGCTGGCTACACCTTC
J: TRBJ2-7; D: -; V: TRBV13; size: -; CDR3: CASSLGGVHEQYF; DNA: TGTGCCAGCAGCTTAGGCGGGGTCCACGAGCAGTACTTC
J: TRBJ2-1; D: -; V: TRBV28; size: once; CDR3: CASSLEVGEQFF; DNA: TGTGCCAGCAGTTTAGAGGTCGGTGAGCAGTTCTTC
J: TRBJ1-3; D: -; V: TRBV7-9; size: large; CDR3: CASSLGGPAAGNTIYF; DNA: TGTGCCAGCAGCTTAGGGGGTCCAGCTGCTGGAAACACCATATATTTT
J: TRBJ2-2; D: -; V: TRBV18; size: -; CDR3: CASSPRPGELFF; DNA: TGTGCCAGCTCACCACGGCCCGGGGAGCTGTTTTTT
J: TRBJ1-2; D: -; V: TRBV4-3; size: -; CDR3: CASSQERGQGLYYGYTF; DNA: TGCGCCAGCAGCCAAGAGAGAGGGCAGGGCCTCTACTATGGCTACACCTTC
J: TRBJ1-2; D: -; V: TRBV19; size: -; CDR3: CASREYRNYGYTF; DNA: TGTGCCAGCCGAGAATACAGGAACTATGGCTACACCTTC
J: TRBJ1-6; D: -; V: TRBV10-3; size: -; CDR3: CASQEVGNSPLHF; DNA: TGTGCCTCTCAAGAGGTGGGAAATTCACCCCTCCACTTT